The 23 T cell receptor beta chains below come from one sample, sequenced in a study of CD8 T cells in ankylosing spondylitis. One entry per CDR3 protein, called by TCRdb with MiXCR from the 5' RACE reads. The sample lists 400,000 or so distinct CDR3 sequences; roughly 26% were seen once. Study results and caveats: Several highly homologous variants formed a TCR beta motif that appeared characteristic of ankylosing spondylitis blood.

Antigens for these TCRs are unknown. What was sequenced was blood, either unsorted or a sorted T cell fraction (not recorded which). These TCRs come from a male donor with ankylosing spondylitis.

This clonotype was seen a handful of times. The rearrangement links TRBV12-3 or TRBV12-4 to TRBJ2-7; 7 nucleotides agree with TRBD2. This CDR3 region has 15 residues. J lost 0 bases, V lost 6 bases, and 8 bases had no gene match. The CDR3 region has the DNA TGTGCCAGCAGCCGGGACTATAGGGGCTCCTACGAGCAGTACGTC. Translated, it gives CASSRDYRGSYEQYV.

V and J are TRBV7-8 and TRBJ2-1; the D is unclear. The CDR3 spans 14 residues. Germline V gene sequence: CDR1 SGHVS, CDR2 FQNEAQ. The V end was cut by 5 bases, the J end by 2 bases, with 10 bases between. The CDR3 coding sequence is TGTGCCAGCAGCCTTACCCTCACCTACAATGAGCAGTTCTTC. Its protein is CASSLTLTYNEQFF.

A few counts support this clonotype. The CDR3 nucleotides read TGCGCCAGCAGTGGAGACAGGTCCGGTTATGGCTACACCTTC. This translates into CASSGDRSGYGYTF. This chain uses TRBV10-1 with TRBJ1-2; D might be TRBD1 (6 bases). CDR3 length: 14 amino acids. V was clipped by 4 bases and J by 5 bases, with 14 bases between them. Germline V gene data show CDR1 as WNHNN and CDR2 as SYGVQD (reference sequence).

The table lists this clonotype with a few counts. The V call is TRBV15, the J call TRBJ2-7, with 8 bases matching TRBD1. CDR1 is LNHNV and CDR2 is YYDKDF in the germline V gene (reference sequence). V lost 2 bases to trimming and J lost 2 bases; unmatched junction nucleotides: 5. The CDR3 length is 15 residues. The CDR3 bases are TGTGCCACCAGCAGAACGACAGGGGTTCCCTACGAGCAGTACTTC. As protein: CATSRTTGVPYEQYF. Full variable domain (missing parts from reference TRBV15 and TRBJ2-7): DAMVIQNPRYQVTQFGKPVTLSCSQTLNHNVMYWYQQKSSQAPKLLFHYYDKDFNNEADTPDNFQSRRPNTSFCFLDIRSPGLGDTAMYLCATSRTTGVPYEQYFGPGTRLTVT.

This clonotype was seen more than once but under ten times. The chain couples TRBV4-2 to TRBJ2-2, with 9 bases matching TRBD2. J was trimmed by 5 bases and V by 4 bases; bases with no gene match: 5. The CDR3 consists of 15 residues. Germline V gene sequence: CDR1 LGHNA, CDR2 YNFKEQ. DNA for the CDR3: TGTGCCAGCAGCCGTGGCACTAGCGGGACCGGGGAGCTGTTTTTT. Translated, it gives CASSRGTSGTGELFF.

This rearrangement joins TRBV3-1 to TRBJ1-6; D is perhaps TRBD1 (6 bases). Trimming took 1 base from V and 5 from J, leaving 6 bases between them. This CDR3 spans 14 amino acids. Germline V CDR1 and CDR2: LGHDT, YNNKEL (reference sequence). CDR3 in amino acids: CASSQGTDNSPLHF. As DNA, the CDR3 is TGTGCCAGCAGCCAAGGGACAGATAATTCACCCCTCCACTTT.

This clonotype was observed a single time. The J gene is TRBJ1-1, the V gene TRBV9; D is unclear. Germline V gene lookup returns CDR1 SGDLS and CDR2 YYNGEE. The CDR3 sequence is 14 residues long. V was shortened by 0 bases and J by 3 bases, with 9 bases between the two germline ends. The CDR3 DNA reads TGTGCCAGCAGCGTAGAAGGTAGGGACACTGAAGCTTTCTTT. Its translation: CASSVEGRDTEAFF.

This clonotype was counted a few times. The gene calls are TRBV7-2 and TRBJ2-1; TRBD2 matches at 8 bases. Germline V gene sequence: CDR1 SGHTA, CDR2 FQGNSA. The CDR3 is 12 residues long. With V trimmed by 5 bases and J by 10 bases, 4 bases remained unmatched. This CDR3 reads CASSTLAGEQFF. CDR3 sequence (DNA): TGTGCCAGCAGCACCTTAGCGGGAGAGCAGTTCTTC.

In its sample, this clonotype was seen a few times. V usage is TRBV5-1 and J usage is TRBJ2-5, with D perhaps matching TRBD2 (5 bases). V lost 0 bases and J lost 3, with 9 bases in between. The CDR3 covers 14 residues. CDR1 and CDR2 from the germline V gene are SGHRS and YFSETQ. The CDR3 sequence: CASSLAFSEETQYF. CDR3 DNA: TGCGCCAGCAGCTTGGCCTTTAGCGAAGAGACCCAGTACTTC. Drawing the rest from reference TRBV5-1 and TRBJ2-5, the complete variable domain is KAGVTQTPRYLIKTRGQQVTLSCSPISGHRSVSWYQQTPGQGLQFLFEYFSETQRNKGNFPGRFSGRQFSNSRSEMNVSTLELGDSALYLCASSLAFSEETQYFGPGTRLLVL.

The table lists this clonotype with a few counts. The chain employs TRBV3-1 and TRBJ2-1; unclear D gene. Looked up from germline, CDR1 is LGHDT and CDR2 is YNNKEL (reference sequence). V was clipped by 7 bases and J by 9 bases, with 19 bases between them. This CDR3 is built from 14 residues. The CDR3: CASKQTTSSLEQFF. The CDR3 coding sequence is TGTGCCAGCAAACAAACGACCAGTAGTCTTGAGCAGTTCTTC.

In its sample, this clonotype was seen a few times. V is TRBV5-1 and J is TRBJ1-2; tentatively, D is TRBD1 (5 bases). Trimming took 0 bases from V and 4 from J, leaving 13 bases between them. There are 15 residues in the CDR3. From germline, CDR1 is SGHRS and CDR2 YFSETQ. For the CDR3, the DNA is TGCGCCAGCAGCTTGGAAAAAGGGGATACCTATGGCTACACCTTC. Translating it yields CASSLEKGDTYGYTF.

This clonotype came up a few times. V is TRBV6-4 and J is TRBJ2-1; TRBD1 matches 7 bases. After removal of 3 bases from V and 4 bases from J, the junction contained 6 bases not matched to a gene. In germline, CDR1 is MRHNA, CDR2 SNTAGT. CDR3 length: 15 residues. DNA of the CDR3: TGTGCCAGCAGTGAAGGGGGCCGGGTATACAATGAGCAGTTCTTC. This codes for CASSEGGRVYNEQFF.

CDR3: CASRSSGTPLHQPQHF. The CDR3 nucleotides are TGTGCCAGCAGAAGTTCAGGGACGCCCCTCCATCAGCCCCAGCATTTT. The chain employs TRBV27 and TRBJ1-5; maybe TRBD1 (5 bases). Trimming took off 6 bases at V and 5 bases at J, with 20 bases between the two ends. The germline V gene encodes CDR1 MNHEY and CDR2 SMNVEV (reference sequence). This CDR3 spans 16 amino acids.

About this clonotype: One end of the junction is discordant with germline, which a read error may explain. V and J are TRBV2 and TRBJ2-1; no clear D gene. The CDR3 extends over 13 amino acids. CDR1 and CDR2 from the germline V gene are SNHLY and FYNNEI. This CDR3 reads CASREGRVDEQFF. DNA for the CDR3: TGTGCCAGCAGGGAAGGTCGGGTAGATGAGCAGTTCTTC.

CDR3 DNA sequence: TGTGCCAGCAATTGGGGGGCCCCGAACACTGAAGCTTTCTTT. It is translated as CASNWGAPNTEAFF. This chain connects TRBV7-2 to TRBJ1-1; tentatively, D is TRBD1 (6 bases). The CDR3 is 14 amino acids. The V and J ends lost 7 bases and 1 base respectively, with 13 bases between them. CDR1 is SGHTA and CDR2 is FQGNSA in the germline V gene.

The rearrangement links TRBV20-1 to TRBJ2-3, with TRBD2 matching 7 bases. Germline-derived CDR1 and CDR2 are DFQATT and SNEGSKA (reference sequence). The junction had 9 bases not matched to a gene; V was cut back by 3 bases and J by 3 bases. The CDR3 is 15 amino acids. The CDR3 nucleotides read TGCAGTGCTAGCCCCGGGATCGGGGGGACAGATACGCAGTATTTT. It codes for CSASPGIGGTDTQYF.

The chain joins TRBV11-2 to TRBJ2-2; TRBD2 agrees at 10 bases. CDR3 size: 16 residues. Germline V gene lookup returns CDR1 SGHAT and CDR2 FQNNGV. The V gene end was trimmed by 5 bases and the J gene end by 9 bases; junction bases not matched to a gene: 12. The CDR3 nucleotides read TGTGCCAGCAGCCGCTTTCTAGCGGGAGAGTCTTGGGAGCTGTTTTTT. This codes for CASSRFLAGESWELFF. Full variable domain (rest looked up from reference TRBV11-2 and TRBJ2-2): EAGVAQSPRYKIIEKRQSVAFWCNPISGHATLYWYQQILGQGPKLLIQFQNNGVVDDSQLPKDRFSAERLKGVDSTLKIQPAKLEDSAVYLCASSRFLAGESWELFFGEGSRLTVL.

This clonotype was seen more than once but under ten times. The chain couples TRBV20-1 to TRBJ1-4; D may be TRBD1 (5 bases). Trimming cost V 4 bases and J 4 bases, with 13 bases left between them. The CDR3 spans 14 residues. Germline V gene lookup returns CDR1 DFQATT and CDR2 SNEGSKA (reference sequence). CDR3 nucleotide sequence: TGCAGTGCTAATCAGGGAGGGGATAATGAAAAACTGTTTTTT. Its protein product is CSANQGGDNEKLFF.

The rearrangement joins TRBV6-2 or TRBV6-3 to TRBJ2-1; perhaps TRBD2 as D (6 bases). Per germline, CDR1 MNHEY and CDR2 SVGEGT. The CDR3 sequence is 14 residues long. Deletions cut 6 bases from V and 4 bases from J, with 13 bases between. CDR3 coding DNA: TGTGCCAGCAGCCCGGGACTCCGATACAATGAGCAGTTCTTC. Encoded protein: CASSPGLRYNEQFF.

The rearrangement joins TRBV5-1 to TRBJ2-1, with 10 positions matching TRBD2. V lost 4 bases and J lost 6; bases outside the gene matches: 7. CDR1 and CDR2 (germline): SGHRS, YFSETQ. The CDR3 spans 15 residues. The CDR3 DNA follows: TGCGCCAGCAGCGCAGAGCGGGAGGGCTCCAATGAGCAGTTCTTC. It codes for CASSAEREGSNEQFF.

J is TRBJ1-1 and V is TRBV15; D is possibly TRBD1 (5 bases). The germline V and J ends were trimmed by 5 bases and 1 base, with 14 bases remaining between them. CDR1 is LNHNV and CDR2 is YYDKDF in the germline V gene (reference sequence). This CDR3 comprises 15 residues. CDR3 bases: TGTGCCACCAGCGGCTATTTTGGACAGAACACTGAAGCTTTCTTT. Its protein product is CATSGYFGQNTEAFF.

This clonotype was counted many times. The chain uses TRBV20-1 and TRBJ2-7; 7 bases are shared with TRBD1. Unmatched junction bases numbered 12, after V lost 1 base and J lost 6 bases. Germline-derived CDR1 and CDR2 are DFQATT and SNEGSKA (reference sequence). The CDR3 runs 15 residues. The CDR3 reads CSARGSGTVPLEQYF. The CDR3 coding sequence is TGCAGTGCTAGAGGTTCCGGGACAGTCCCCCTCGAGCAGTACTTC.

Only a few counts were recorded for this clonotype. V gene TRBV20-1 combines with J gene TRBJ2-7, with D hard to call. V was trimmed by 6 bases and J by 2 bases, leaving 20 bases between them. The CDR3 has 15 residues. Germline CDR1 reads DFQATT; CDR2 reads SNEGSKA (reference sequence). The DNA for the CDR3 is TGCAGTGCCGGTCGTGGATTACCTGGCCCCTACGAGCAGTACTTC. It is translated as CSAGRGLPGPYEQYF.